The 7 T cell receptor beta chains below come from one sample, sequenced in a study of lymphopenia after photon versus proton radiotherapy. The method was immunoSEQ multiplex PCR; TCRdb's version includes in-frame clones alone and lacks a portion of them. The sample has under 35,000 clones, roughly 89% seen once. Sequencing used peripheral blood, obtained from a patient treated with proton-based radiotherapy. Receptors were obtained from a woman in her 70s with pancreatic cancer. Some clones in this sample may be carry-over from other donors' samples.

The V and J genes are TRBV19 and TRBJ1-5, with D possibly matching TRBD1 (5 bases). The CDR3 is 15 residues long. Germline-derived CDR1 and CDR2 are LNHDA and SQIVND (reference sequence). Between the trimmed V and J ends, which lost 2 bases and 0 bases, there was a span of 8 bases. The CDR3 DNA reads TGTGCCAGTAGTATACAGGGCTATAGCAATCAGCCCCAGCATTTT. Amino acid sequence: CASSIQGYSNQPQHF.

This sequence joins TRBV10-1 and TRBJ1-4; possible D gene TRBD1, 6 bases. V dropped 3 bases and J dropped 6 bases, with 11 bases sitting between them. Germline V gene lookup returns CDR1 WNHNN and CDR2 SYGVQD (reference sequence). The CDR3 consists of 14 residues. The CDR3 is CASSDPGEDEKLFF. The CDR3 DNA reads TGCGCCAGCAGTGATCCAGGGGAGGATGAAAAACTGTTTTTT.

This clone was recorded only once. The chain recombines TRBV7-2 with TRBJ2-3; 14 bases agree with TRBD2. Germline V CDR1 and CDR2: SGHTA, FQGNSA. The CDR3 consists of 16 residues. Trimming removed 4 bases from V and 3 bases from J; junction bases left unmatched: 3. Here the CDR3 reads CASSSGLAGATDTQYF. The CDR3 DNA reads TGTGCCAGCAGCTCGGGACTAGCGGGAGCAACAGATACGCAGTATTTT.

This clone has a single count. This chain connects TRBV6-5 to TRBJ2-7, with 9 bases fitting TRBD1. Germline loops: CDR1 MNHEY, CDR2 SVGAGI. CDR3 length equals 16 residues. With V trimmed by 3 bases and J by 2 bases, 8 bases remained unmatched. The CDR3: CASSYQRTGVAYEQYF. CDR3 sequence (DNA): TGTGCCAGCAGTTATCAACGGACAGGGGTGGCCTACGAGCAGTACTTC.

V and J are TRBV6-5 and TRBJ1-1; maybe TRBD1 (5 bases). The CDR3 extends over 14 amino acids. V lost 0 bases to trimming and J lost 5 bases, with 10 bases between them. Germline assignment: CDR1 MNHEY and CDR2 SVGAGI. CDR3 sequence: CASSYSRGGTEAFF. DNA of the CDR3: TGTGCCAGCAGTTACTCGCGGGGGGGGACTGAAGCTTTCTTT.

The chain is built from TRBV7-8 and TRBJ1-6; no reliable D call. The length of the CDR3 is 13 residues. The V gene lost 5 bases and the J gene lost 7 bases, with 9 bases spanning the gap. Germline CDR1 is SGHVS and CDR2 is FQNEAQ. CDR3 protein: CASSPGRNSPLHF. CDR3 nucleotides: TGTGCCAGCAGCCCAGGACGGAATTCACCCCTCCACTTT.

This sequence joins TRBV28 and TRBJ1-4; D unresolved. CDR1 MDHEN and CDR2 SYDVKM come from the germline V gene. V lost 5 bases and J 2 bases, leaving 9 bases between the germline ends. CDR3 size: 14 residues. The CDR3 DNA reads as TGTGCCAGCAGTAGTCTAGCCACTAATGAAAAACTGTTTTTT. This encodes CASSSLATNEKLFF.